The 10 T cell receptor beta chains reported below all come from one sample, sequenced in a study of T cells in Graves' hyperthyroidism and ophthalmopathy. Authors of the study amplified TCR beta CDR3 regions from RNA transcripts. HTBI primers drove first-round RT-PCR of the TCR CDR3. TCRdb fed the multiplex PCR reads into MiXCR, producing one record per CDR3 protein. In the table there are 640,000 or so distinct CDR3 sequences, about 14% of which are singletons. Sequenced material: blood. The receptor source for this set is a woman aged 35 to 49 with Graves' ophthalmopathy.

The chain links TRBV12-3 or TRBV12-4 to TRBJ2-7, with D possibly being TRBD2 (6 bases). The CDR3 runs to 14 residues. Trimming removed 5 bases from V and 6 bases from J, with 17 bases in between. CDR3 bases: TGTGCCAGCAGTAGCACGGGGGAACTGGGCGAGCAGTACTTC. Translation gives CASSSTGELGEQYF.

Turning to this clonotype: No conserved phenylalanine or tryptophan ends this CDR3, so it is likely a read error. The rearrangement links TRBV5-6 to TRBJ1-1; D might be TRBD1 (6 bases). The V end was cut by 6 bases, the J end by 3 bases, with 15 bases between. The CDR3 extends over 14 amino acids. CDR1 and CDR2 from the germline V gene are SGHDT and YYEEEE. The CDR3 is CASTLGGGYTEAFL. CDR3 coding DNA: TGTGCCAGCACCCTGGGGGGGGGCTACACTGAAGCTTTCCTT.

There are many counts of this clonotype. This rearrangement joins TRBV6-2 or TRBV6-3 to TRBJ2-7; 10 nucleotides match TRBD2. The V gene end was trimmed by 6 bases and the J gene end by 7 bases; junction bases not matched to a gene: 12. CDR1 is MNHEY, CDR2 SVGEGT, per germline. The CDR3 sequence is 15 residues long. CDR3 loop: CASSRPLAGVKEQYF. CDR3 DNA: TGTGCCAGCAGCCGACCGCTAGCGGGAGTAAAAGAGCAGTACTTC.

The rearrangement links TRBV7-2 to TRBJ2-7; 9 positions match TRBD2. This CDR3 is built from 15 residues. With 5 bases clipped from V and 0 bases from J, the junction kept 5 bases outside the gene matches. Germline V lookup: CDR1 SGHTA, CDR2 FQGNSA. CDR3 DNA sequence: TGTGCCAGCAGCAGACTAGCGGCCAGCTCCTACGAGCAGTACTTC. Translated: CASSRLAASSYEQYF.

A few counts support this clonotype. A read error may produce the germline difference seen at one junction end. The CDR3, as DNA: TGCGCCAGCAGCCCCTGGAACGCCGGGGAGCTGTTTTTT. It is translated as CASSPWNAGELFF. This sequence joins TRBV5-1 and TRBJ2-2, with D unresolved. CDR3 length equals 13 residues. Germline V gene data show CDR1 as SGHRS and CDR2 as YFSETQ.

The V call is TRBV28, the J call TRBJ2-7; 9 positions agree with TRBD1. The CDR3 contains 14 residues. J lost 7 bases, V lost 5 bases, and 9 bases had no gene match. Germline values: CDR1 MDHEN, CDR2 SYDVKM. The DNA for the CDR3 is TGTGCCAGCAGTGGATCCGGGACAGGGAGGGAGCAGTACTTC. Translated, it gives CASSGSGTGREQYF. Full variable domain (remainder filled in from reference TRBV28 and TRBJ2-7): DVKVTQSSRYLVKRTGEKVFLECVQDMDHENMFWYRQDPGLGLRLIYFSYDVKMKEKGDIPEGYSVSREKKERFSLILESASTNQTSMYLCASSGSGTGREQYFGPGTRLTVT.

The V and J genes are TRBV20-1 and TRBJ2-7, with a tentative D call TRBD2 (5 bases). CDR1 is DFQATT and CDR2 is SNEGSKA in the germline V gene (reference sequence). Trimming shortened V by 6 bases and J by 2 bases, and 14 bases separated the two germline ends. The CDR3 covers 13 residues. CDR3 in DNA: TGCAGTGCCACCCCGGGATTTACCTACGAGCAGTACTTC. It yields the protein CSATPGFTYEQYF.

CDR3 nucleotides: TGTGCCAGCAGAGGGACAGCGGGGGAGACCCAGTACTTC. It yields the protein CASRGTAGETQYF. The J gene is TRBJ2-5, the V gene TRBV2; D might be TRBD1 or TRBD2, each matching 7 bases. Germline CDR1 reads SNHLY; CDR2 reads FYNNEI. The V end lost 6 bases, the J end lost 5 bases, and 13 bases lay between the germline ends. The CDR3 length is 13 residues.

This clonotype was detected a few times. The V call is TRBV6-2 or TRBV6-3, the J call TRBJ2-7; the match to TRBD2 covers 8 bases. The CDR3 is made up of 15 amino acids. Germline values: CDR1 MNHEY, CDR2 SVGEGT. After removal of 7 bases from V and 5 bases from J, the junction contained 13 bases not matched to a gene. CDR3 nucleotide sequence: TGTGCCAGCACCAGCGGAGCCGGGAGGGCCGACGAGCAGTACTTC. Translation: CASTSGAGRADEQYF.

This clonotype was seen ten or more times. The CDR3 spells CASSEAAVEQETQYF. DNA for the CDR3: TGTGCCAGCAGTGAAGCCGCGGTAGAGCAAGAGACCCAGTACTTC. The J gene is TRBJ2-5, the V gene TRBV2; D gene ambiguous. The CDR3 length is 15 residues. The V gene's germline CDR1 is SNHLY and CDR2 FYNNEI. Trimming left V 0 bases short and J 2 bases short, with 10 bases between. The full variable domain, its missing parts supplied by reference TRBV2 and TRBJ2-5, is EPEVTQTPSHQVTQMGQEVILRCVPISNHLYFYWYRQILGQKVEFLVSFYNNEISEKSEIFDDQFSVERPDGSNFTLKIRSTKLEDSAMYFCASSEAAVEQETQYFGPGTRLLVL.